The 5 T cell receptor beta chains presented below share a single source sample, sequenced in a study of cytomegalovirus exposure and HLA in healthy donors. The PCR had 60 Vbeta and 13 Jbeta primers. Clones were read by immunoSEQ multiplex PCR, and TCRdb kept only the in-frame ones, dropping some. The table records some 160,000 clones, 70% to 80% of them present only once. Sequencing was performed on PBMCs. These receptors were collected from a middle-aged man in good health and CMV-seronegative.

V usage is TRBV6-1 and J usage is TRBJ1-2, with TRBD1 as a possible D gene (6 bases). The V end lost 5 bases, the J end lost 6 bases, and 19 bases lay between the germline ends. This CDR3 has 15 residues. Looked up from germline, CDR1 is MNHNS and CDR2 is SASEGT. Here the CDR3 DNA reads TGTGCCAGCAGTTCTGCGGTTGGGGGGGCCCATGGCTACACCTTC. Translating it yields CASSSAVGGAHGYTF.

The chain links TRBV4-2 to TRBJ1-4, with 8 bases identical to TRBD1. The V segment lost 4 bases and the J segment 4 bases; nucleotides outside the gene matches: 2. The length of the CDR3 is 14 residues. CDR1 and CDR2 from the germline V gene are LGHNA and YNFKEQ. CDR3 nucleotide sequence: TGTGCCAGCAGCCCCGGACAGGGTAATGAAAAACTGTTTTTT. Translation gives CASSPGQGNEKLFF.

The chain links TRBV14 to TRBJ2-3, with unresolved D. CDR1 is SGHDN and CDR2 is FVKESK in the germline V gene. V lost 1 base, J lost 2 bases, and 10 bases lay in between. This CDR3 has 15 residues. In nucleotides, the CDR3 is TGTGCCAGCAGCCAAGCGCGACAATCCACAGATACGCAGTATTTT. Its translation is CASSQARQSTDTQYF.

This clone was counted a single time. The chain has TRBV4-1 and TRBJ1-4; 8 nucleotides line up with TRBD1. The CDR3 runs 17 residues. The germline gives CDR1 MGHRA, CDR2 YSYEKL. The junction had 10 bases not matched to a gene; V was cut back by 0 bases and J by 7 bases. This chain's CDR3 is CASSQDRGARGLEKLFF. Written as DNA, the CDR3 is TGCGCCAGCAGCCAAGATCGGGGGGCCAGGGGGCTTGAAAAACTGTTTTTT.

This chain connects TRBV7-9 to TRBJ2-7, with 11 bases lining up with TRBD2. The CDR3 runs to 14 residues. Germline lookup yields CDR1 SEHNR and CDR2 FQNEAQ (reference sequence). Trimming cost V 5 bases and J 3 bases; bases outside gene matches: 3. This chain's CDR3 is CASSPGTSGYEQYF. The CDR3 region has the DNA TGTGCCAGCAGCCCCGGGACTAGCGGCTACGAGCAGTACTTC.